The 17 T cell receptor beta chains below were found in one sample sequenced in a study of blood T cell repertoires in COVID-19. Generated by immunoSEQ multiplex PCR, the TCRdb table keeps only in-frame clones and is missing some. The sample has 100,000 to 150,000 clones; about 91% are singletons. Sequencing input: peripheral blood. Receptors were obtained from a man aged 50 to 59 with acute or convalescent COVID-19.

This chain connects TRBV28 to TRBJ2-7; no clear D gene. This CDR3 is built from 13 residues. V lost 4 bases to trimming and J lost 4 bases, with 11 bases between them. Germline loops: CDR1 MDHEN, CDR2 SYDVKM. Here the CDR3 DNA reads TGTGCCAGCAGTTCCTACAGTGGTTACGAGCAGTACTTC. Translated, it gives CASSSYSGYEQYF.

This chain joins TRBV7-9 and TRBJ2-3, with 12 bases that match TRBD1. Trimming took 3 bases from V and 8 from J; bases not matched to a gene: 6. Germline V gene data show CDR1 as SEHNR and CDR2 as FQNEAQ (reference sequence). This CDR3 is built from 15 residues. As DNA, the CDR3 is TGTGCCAGCAGCTTGGGACAGGGGGCAGTGACTACGCAGTATTTT. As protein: CASSLGQGAVTTQYF.

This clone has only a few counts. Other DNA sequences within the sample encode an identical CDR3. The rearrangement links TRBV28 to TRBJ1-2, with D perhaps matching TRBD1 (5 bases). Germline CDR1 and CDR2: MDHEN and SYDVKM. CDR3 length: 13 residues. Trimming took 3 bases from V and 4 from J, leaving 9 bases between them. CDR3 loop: CASSLGGSYGYTF. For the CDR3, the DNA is TGTGCCAGCAGTTTGGGGGGAAGCTATGGCTACACCTTC.

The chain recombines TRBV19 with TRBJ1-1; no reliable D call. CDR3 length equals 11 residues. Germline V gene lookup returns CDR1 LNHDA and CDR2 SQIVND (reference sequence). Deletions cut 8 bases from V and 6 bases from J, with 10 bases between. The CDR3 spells CASSVRAEAFF. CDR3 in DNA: TGTGCCAGTTCCGTGAGGGCTGAAGCTTTCTTT.

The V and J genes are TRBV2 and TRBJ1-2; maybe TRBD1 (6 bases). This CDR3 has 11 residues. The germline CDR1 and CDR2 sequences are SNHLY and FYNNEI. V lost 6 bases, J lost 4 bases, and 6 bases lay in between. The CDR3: CASRTGYGYTF. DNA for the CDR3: TGTGCCAGCAGGACAGGCTATGGCTACACCTTC.

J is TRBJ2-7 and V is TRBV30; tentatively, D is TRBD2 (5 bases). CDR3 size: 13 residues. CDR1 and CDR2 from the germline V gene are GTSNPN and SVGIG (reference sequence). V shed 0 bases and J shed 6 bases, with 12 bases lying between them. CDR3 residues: CAWSVNPGSEQYF. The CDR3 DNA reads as TGTGCCTGGAGTGTAAACCCGGGGAGCGAGCAGTACTTC.

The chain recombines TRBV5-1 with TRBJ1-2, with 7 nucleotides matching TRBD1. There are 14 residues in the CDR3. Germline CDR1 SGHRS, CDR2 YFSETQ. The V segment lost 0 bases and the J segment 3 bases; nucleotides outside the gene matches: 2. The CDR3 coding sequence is TGCGCCAGCAGCTTGGCCGGGACAGACTATGGCTACACCTTC. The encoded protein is CASSLAGTDYGYTF.

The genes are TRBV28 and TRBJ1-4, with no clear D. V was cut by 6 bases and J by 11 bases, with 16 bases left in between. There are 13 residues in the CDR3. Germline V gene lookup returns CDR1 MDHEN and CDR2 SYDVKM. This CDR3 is CASSVRAGWKLFF. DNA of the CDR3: TGTGCCAGCAGCGTGCGTGCGGGGTGGAAACTGTTTTTT.

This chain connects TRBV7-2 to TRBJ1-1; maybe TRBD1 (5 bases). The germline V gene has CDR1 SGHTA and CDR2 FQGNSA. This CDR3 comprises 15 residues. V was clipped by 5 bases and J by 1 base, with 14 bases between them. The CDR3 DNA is TGTGCCAGCAGCCTCCAAGGGGTCGGGAACACTGAAGCTTTCTTT. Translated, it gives CASSLQGVGNTEAFF.

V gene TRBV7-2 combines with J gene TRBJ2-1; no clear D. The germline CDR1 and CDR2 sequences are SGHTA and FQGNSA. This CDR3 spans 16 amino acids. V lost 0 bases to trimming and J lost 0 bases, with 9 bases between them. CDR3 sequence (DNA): TGTGCCAGCAGCTTAGCGCCCCTTAGCTCCTACAATGAGCAGTTCTTC. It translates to CASSLAPLSSYNEQFF.

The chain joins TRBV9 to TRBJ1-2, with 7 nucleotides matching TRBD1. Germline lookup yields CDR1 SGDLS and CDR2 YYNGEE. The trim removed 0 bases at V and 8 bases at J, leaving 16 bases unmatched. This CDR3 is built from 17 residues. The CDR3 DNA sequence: TGTGCCAGCAGCGTAGCTGAGGCGCCCCGACAGGGCGGGGGCTACACCTTC. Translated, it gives CASSVAEAPRQGGGYTF.

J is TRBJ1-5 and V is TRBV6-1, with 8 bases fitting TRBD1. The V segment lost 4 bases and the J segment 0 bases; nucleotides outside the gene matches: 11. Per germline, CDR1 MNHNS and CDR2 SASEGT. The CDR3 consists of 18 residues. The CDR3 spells CASSGRGTGLYSNQPQHF. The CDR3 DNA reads TGTGCCAGCAGTGGAAGGGGGACAGGTCTTTATAGCAATCAGCCCCAGCATTTT.

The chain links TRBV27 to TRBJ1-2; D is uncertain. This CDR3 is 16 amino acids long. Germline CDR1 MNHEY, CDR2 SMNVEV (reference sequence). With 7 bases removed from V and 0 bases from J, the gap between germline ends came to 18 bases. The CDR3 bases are TGTGCCAGCACTCCTTTTCCCTTGAGGGCTAACTATGGCTACACCTTC. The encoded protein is CASTPFPLRANYGYTF.

The CDR3 nucleotides are TGTGCCAGCAGCCAAGGAACCTCGACAGGACGGGGCTACACCTTC. Protein product: CASSQGTSTGRGYTF. This sequence joins TRBV3-1 (or the pseudogene TRBV3-2) and TRBJ1-2; a possible D gene is TRBD1 (6 bases). Looked up from germline, CDR1 is LGHDT and CDR2 is YNNKEL (reference sequence). The germline V and J ends were trimmed by 1 base and 8 bases, with 17 bases remaining between them. The CDR3 extends over 15 amino acids.

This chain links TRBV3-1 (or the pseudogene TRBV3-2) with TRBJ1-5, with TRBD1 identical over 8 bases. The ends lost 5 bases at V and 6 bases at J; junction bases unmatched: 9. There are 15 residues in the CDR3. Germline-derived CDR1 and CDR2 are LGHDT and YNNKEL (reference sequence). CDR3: CASSFSGGAGQPQHF. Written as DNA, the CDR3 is TGTGCCAGCAGCTTCTCAGGGGGCGCGGGTCAGCCCCAGCATTTT.

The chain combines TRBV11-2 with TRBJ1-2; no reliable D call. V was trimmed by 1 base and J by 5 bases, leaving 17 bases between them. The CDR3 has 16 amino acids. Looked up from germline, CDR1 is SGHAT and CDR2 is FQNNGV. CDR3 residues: CASSLGVGRRGYGYTF. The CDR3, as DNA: TGTGCCAGCAGCTTAGGAGTTGGTCGCCGCGGGTATGGCTACACCTTC.

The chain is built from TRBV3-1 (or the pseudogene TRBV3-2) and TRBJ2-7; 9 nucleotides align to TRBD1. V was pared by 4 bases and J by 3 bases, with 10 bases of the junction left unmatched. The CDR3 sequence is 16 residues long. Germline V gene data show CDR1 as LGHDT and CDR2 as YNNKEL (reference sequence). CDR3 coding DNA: TGTGCCAGCAGCCTGAGGGGGACAGGGAGAAGCTACGAGCAGTACTTC. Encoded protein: CASSLRGTGRSYEQYF.